This T cell receptor beta chain was obtained from a study of neurological immune-mediated disorders. This clonotype was recorded at least ten times. Given the absence of the conserved phenylalanine or tryptophan at the CDR3 end, a read error is likely. Each CDR3 protein gets one entry after TCRdb re-called the 5' RACE reads with MiXCR. Among about 82,000 distinct CDR3 sequences listed, just over 2.5% were seen once. The CDR3 contains 15 residues. The trim removed 8 bases at V and 3 bases at J, leaving 12 bases unmatched. This rearrangement joins TRBV12-3 or TRBV12-4 to TRBJ2-5, with 7 bases fitting TRBD2. This clonotype was sampled from a woman younger than 45 with multiple sclerosis. The source material was PBMCs. CDR3 DNA: TGTGCCAGCGGCCCATCTTGGGGGGGAAAAGAGACCCAGTACTAC. Translated, it gives CASGPSWGGKETQYY.